Shown below are 15 T cell receptor beta chains from a single sample sequenced in a study of blood T cell repertoires in COVID-19. The method was immunoSEQ multiplex PCR; TCRdb's version includes in-frame clones alone and lacks a portion of them. The table includes about 360,000 clones, around 87% detected once. Sequenced input: PBMCs or T cells enriched from blood (not recorded which). These receptors came from a man in his forties in a cohort exposed to, infected with or recovered from COVID-19 (not recorded which).

This clone has more than one count but fewer than ten. This chain joins TRBV5-4 and TRBJ2-1, with D possibly matching TRBD2 (6 bases). CDR3 length: 16 amino acids. The germline CDR1 and CDR2 sequences are SGHNT and YYREEE (reference sequence). V shed 0 bases and J shed 1 base, with 11 bases lying between them. CDR3 DNA: TGTGCCAGCAGCTTGGGACGGGAGTTTTCCTACAATGAGCAGTTCTTC. Its protein is CASSLGREFSYNEQFF.

The rearrangement joins TRBV10-1 to TRBJ2-3; 9 bases agree with TRBD2. Trimming took 5 bases from V and 6 from J; bases not matched to a gene: 6. Germline lookup yields CDR1 WNHNN and CDR2 SYGVQD (reference sequence). The CDR3 consists of 14 residues. Here the CDR3 DNA reads TGCGCCAGCAGTTCCGGGACTAGCAAGGATACGCAGTATTTT. Translating gives CASSSGTSKDTQYF.

The chain uses TRBV2 and TRBJ1-2; perhaps TRBD1 as D (6 bases). The V gene's germline CDR1 is SNHLY and CDR2 FYNNEI. The length of the CDR3 is 13 residues. Between the trimmed V and J ends, which lost 3 bases and 5 bases, there was a span of 10 bases. CDR3 coding DNA: TGTGCCAGCAGTGATGACAGGAAATATGGCTACACCTTC. Translated: CASSDDRKYGYTF.

The chain uses TRBV7-9 and TRBJ2-5; the D is unclear. In germline, CDR1 is SEHNR, CDR2 FQNEAQ (reference sequence). The CDR3 covers 13 residues. Trimming removed 3 bases at V and 5 bases at J, with 10 bases between. Written as DNA, the CDR3 is TGTGCCAGCAGCTTCCCGGTCGAGGAGACCCAGTACTTC. Residues: CASSFPVEETQYF.

The CDR3 sequence is CASSSGQASAPQHF. The CDR3 DNA reads as TGTGCCAGCAGTTCGGGACAGGCCTCCGCGCCCCAGCATTTT. This sequence joins TRBV28 and TRBJ1-5; 8 bases map to TRBD1. J was trimmed by 9 bases and V by 4 bases; bases with no gene match: 8. The germline gives CDR1 MDHEN, CDR2 SYDVKM. The CDR3 sequence is 14 residues long. The full variable domain, with the rest looked up from reference TRBV28 and TRBJ1-5, is DVKVTQSSRYLVKRTGEKVFLECVQDMDHENMFWYRQDPGLGLRLIYFSYDVKMKEKGDIPEGYSVSREKKERFSLILESASTNQTSMYLCASSSGQASAPQHFGDGTRLSIL.

The CDR3 loop is CASSLAGQGEKLFF. The CDR3 coding sequence is TGTGCCAGCTCACTAGCCGGACAGGGCGAAAAACTGTTTTTT. The V call is TRBV18, the J call TRBJ1-4; 8 positions agree with TRBD1. Germline CDR1 is KGHSH and CDR2 is LQKENI. The V and J ends lost 4 bases and 8 bases, in that order; junction bases with no gene match: 6. The CDR3 runs to 14 residues.

The chain couples TRBV18 to TRBJ2-2; TRBD2 might be the D (6 bases). Trimming left V 3 bases short and J 1 base short, with 15 bases between. The length of the CDR3 is 17 residues. Germline V gene lookup returns CDR1 KGHSH and CDR2 LQKENI. The CDR3 sequence is CASSPQAAGMNTGELFF. The CDR3 DNA reads as TGTGCCAGCTCACCCCAGGCGGCGGGAATGAACACCGGGGAGCTGTTTTTT.

The chain carries TRBV5-1 and TRBJ2-2; 7 bases align to TRBD2. The CDR3 sequence is 16 residues long. Germline trimming cut 1 base from V and 7 bases from J; bases unmatched to any gene: 10. CDR1 and CDR2 (germline): SGHRS, YFSETQ. The CDR3 loop is CASSLRAAGSGGELFF. The CDR3 DNA is TGCGCCAGCAGCTTGAGGGCAGCGGGAAGCGGCGGGGAGCTGTTTTTT.

Only one count was recorded for this clone. This rearrangement joins TRBV6-5 to TRBJ2-3; possibly TRBD2 for D (6 bases). This CDR3 has 13 amino acids. Germline CDR1 reads MNHEY; CDR2 reads SVGAGI. V was shortened by 4 bases and J by 8 bases, with 13 bases between the two germline ends. The DNA of the CDR3 is TGTGCCAGCAGTTTCAGCGGGCGGGGTACGCAGTATTTT. Its translation is CASSFSGRGTQYF.

The CDR3 loop is CASSYRQGRAEKLFF. As DNA, the CDR3 is TGTGCCAGCAGTTACAGGCAGGGCCGAGCGGAAAAACTGTTTTTT. V is TRBV6-5 and J is TRBJ1-4; the D gene is possibly TRBD1 (5 bases). V gave up 2 bases and J gave up 8 bases, with 15 bases separating them. The CDR3 totals 15 residues. Germline-derived CDR1 and CDR2 are MNHEY and SVGAGI.

V gene TRBV5-1 combines with J gene TRBJ1-1; 10 positions agree with TRBD1. CDR1 and CDR2 from the germline V gene are SGHRS and YFSETQ. Unmatched junction bases numbered 4, after V lost 0 bases and J lost 11 bases. The CDR3 contains 13 residues. CDR3 sequence reads: CASSLGQGARAFF. The CDR3 DNA sequence: TGCGCCAGCAGCTTGGGACAGGGGGCAAGGGCTTTCTTT.

The J gene is TRBJ2-4, the V gene TRBV27; D perhaps matches TRBD1 (6 bases). The CDR3 totals 13 residues. Germline V gene sequence: CDR1 MNHEY, CDR2 SMNVEV (reference sequence). Trimming took off 4 bases at V and 9 bases at J, with 13 bases between the two ends. In DNA, the CDR3 is TGTGCCAGCAGTTCAGGGGCGCGGAGCATTCAGTACTTC. Protein sequence: CASSSGARSIQYF.

This chain connects TRBV6-5 to TRBJ2-1; no firm D call. Trimming pared 8 bases from V and 15 bases from J, leaving 20 bases between. Germline V gene data show CDR1 as MNHEY and CDR2 as SVGAGI. This CDR3 has 12 residues. The CDR3 spells CASRSKAGPGFF. The CDR3 DNA reads as TGTGCCAGCCGATCAAAGGCTGGCCCGGGGTTCTTC.

The chain joins TRBV15 to TRBJ2-5, with a tentative D call TRBD2 (6 bases). V dropped 3 bases and J dropped 6 bases, with 14 bases sitting between them. Germline assignment: CDR1 LNHNV and CDR2 YYDKDF (reference sequence). There are 14 residues in the CDR3. In DNA form, the CDR3 reads TGTGCCACCAGCAGGCCGGGAGCCGCCCAGACCCAGTACTTC. It yields the protein CATSRPGAAQTQYF.

The chain uses TRBV2 and TRBJ2-7; a weak D match, TRBD1 (5 bases). This CDR3 comprises 12 residues. Trimming took off 3 bases at V and 2 bases at J, with 5 bases between the two ends. CDR1 and CDR2 from the germline V gene are SNHLY and FYNNEI. The CDR3 nucleotides are TGTGCCAGCAGTGACAGGGCCTACGAGCAGTACTTC. Its protein is CASSDRAYEQYF.